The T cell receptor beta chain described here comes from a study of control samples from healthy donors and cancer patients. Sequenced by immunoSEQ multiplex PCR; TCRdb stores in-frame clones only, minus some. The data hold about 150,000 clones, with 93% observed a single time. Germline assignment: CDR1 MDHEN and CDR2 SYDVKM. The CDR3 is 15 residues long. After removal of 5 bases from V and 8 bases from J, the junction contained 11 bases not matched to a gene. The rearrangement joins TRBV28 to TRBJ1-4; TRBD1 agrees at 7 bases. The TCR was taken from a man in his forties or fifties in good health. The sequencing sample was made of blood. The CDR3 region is CASSPTGQLKEKLFF. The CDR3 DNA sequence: TGTGCCAGCAGTCCCACGGGACAGTTAAAGGAAAAACTGTTTTTT.